Detailed here is one T cell receptor beta chain. This clonotype was detected many times. There is no known antigen for this receptor. One base away there is no much larger clone; base qualities are not given. This sample is drawn from a study of human T cells and chemical hapten exposure (dated by TCRdb to the early 2020s). Regarding the study in general: For sensitization, 2% DPC in acetone was applied to an approximately 2 cm by approximately 2 cm area of upper inner arm skin. Patch testing was performed on the upper back with Finn chambers containing 0.01% DPC, and the patch tests were scored after 6 days according to International Contact Dermatitis Research Group standards. The patient cohort, mostly female, included alopecia areata with under or over 50% scalp involvement, alopecia totalis and alopecia universalis. Libraries were pooled for sequencing, and variation in per-sample TCR yields was attributed mainly to small differences in library volumes within the pool. Patients additionally received weekly therapeutic DPC doses to the scalp throughout the approximately 22-week study period. Roughly 30 alopecia patients gave blood for TCR sequencing at one to four time points (pre-sensitization, 2, 6 and 24 weeks). The study tracked peripheral blood TCR repertoire changes in vivo during primary and secondary sensitization to the hapten diphenylcyclopropenone (DPC) in alopecia patients. Blood was sampled from patients pre-sensitization (week 0) and at 2, 6 and about 24 weeks after DPC sensitization.

Per the publication, the time point label means: patch test 3, about 24 weeks after DPC sensitization. This sample's treatment or condition label indicates: therapeutic diphenylcyclopropenone sensitization with weekly scalp DPC. Blood at each patch-test visit was drawn before the patch test was applied. Eligible patients were aged 18 to 70, diagnosed with alopecia, deemed suitable for DPC therapy, and excluded if pregnant. Unfractionated whole blood was collected in Tempus Blood RNA tubes, and total RNA was extracted from that blood. Study-wide findings and limitations: The number of TCRs above 1 in 1000 frequency did not change with DPC sensitization; there was no evidence of global repertoire structure alterations. Repeated subsampling changed both the strength of the expansion versus patch-test correlation and the threshold at which that correlation became significant. Because every patient had alopecia, a presumed autoimmune disease, the patients' immune response might differ from that of healthy individuals. Expanded TCRs formed significantly more large CDR3 similarity clusters than pre-sensitization or healthy control sets, consistent with antigen-driven responses. The number of PT1 expanded TCRs positively correlated with patch test score, significant at thresholds 8, 16 and 32 but not 4.

V drops 2 bases and J drops 6 bases, leaving 11 bases in between. Measured from the cysteine to the phenylalanine, the CDR3 is 14 residues long. Only the CDR3 DNA stays, 42 bases, in frame from base 1. Looking up the germline V gene yields CDR1 SGHTA and CDR2 FQGNSA. Libraries were built with RACE. Sequenced using a NextSeq 500. Library preparation attached unique molecular identifiers to individual cDNA molecules for quantitative, reproducible TCR counting. Each blood RNA sample was used to sequence both TCR alpha and TCR beta chains. Per the source publication's procedure: The median number of TCRs per sample was over 95,000, ranging from about 20,000 to 750,000. The Decombinator software suite was used to annotate the V, J and CDR3 of the TCR reads. To make PS versus PT1 abundance plots, every sample was subsampled to the same number of TCRs (28,000). Expanded TCRs were defined as absent before sensitization and observed at least eight times at the 2-week time point. TCRdb trimmed the raw reads at Q25, called clones with MiXCR and kept productive beta chains. Duplicate CDR3 protein sequences are folded into a single record with the most common DNA and genes. The V and J calls here are based on TCRdb, not the publication. This sample gives over 80,000 distinct CDR3 sequences in total; approximately 10% of them show up just once. The ten largest clones add up to roughly 1% of the sample.

Recombination linked TRBV7-2 to TRBJ2-1, with TRBD2 perhaps the D gene, on 6 matching bases. The receptor comes from a woman aged 30 to 39 with alopecia areata. Some clones in this sample may be carry-over from other donors' samples. This specimen was whole blood, taken in connection with sensitization to the hapten diphenylcyclopropenone (DPC). In nucleotides, the sequence is TGTGCCAGCAGCTTACTCGGGACTTTCAATGAGCAGTTCTTC. This translates into CASSLLGTFNEQFF. Where the CDR3 stops, the reference TRBV7-2 and TRBJ2-1 genes take over; the full variable domain is GAGVSQSPSNKVTEKGKDVELRCDPISGHTALYWYRQSLGQGLEFLIYFQGNSAPDKSGLPSDRFSAERTGGSVSTLTIQRTQQEDSAVYLCASSLLGTFNEQFFGPGTRLTVL.